Each of the 8 T cell receptor beta chains below was sequenced from the same sample in a study of T cell responses to AZD1222 COVID-19 vaccine. Clones were sequenced by immunoSEQ multiplex PCR, and TCRdb holds only the in-frame ones, with some missing. The profile shows 170,000 or so clones, 90% of them singletons. The source was peripheral blood, collected on day 0 of AZD1222 vaccination. The receptors shown here come from an adult in good health.

The chain carries TRBV6-2 or TRBV6-3 and TRBJ2-3; 8 bases are a match to TRBD2. The trim removed 6 bases at V and 0 bases at J, leaving 8 bases unmatched. From germline, CDR1 is MNHEY and CDR2 SVGEGT. CDR3 length: 16 amino acids. The CDR3 coding sequence is TGTGCCAGCAGCTCACCGGGGGGGTCGAGCACAGATACGCAGTATTTT. It translates to CASSSPGGSSTDTQYF.

The chain joins TRBV9 to TRBJ2-7, with TRBD2 as a possible D gene (6 bases). The length of the CDR3 is 13 residues. The germline V gene encodes CDR1 SGDLS and CDR2 YYNGEE. V lost 0 bases and J lost 5, with 9 bases in between. CDR3 amino acids: CASSVAGTHEQYF. In DNA, the CDR3 is TGTGCCAGCAGCGTAGCAGGGACTCACGAGCAGTACTTC.

The chain couples TRBV4-3 to TRBJ2-3, with 8 bases lining up with TRBD2. V shed 0 bases, J shed 4 bases, and the junction held 9 bases outside the gene matches. The CDR3 extends over 17 amino acids. Germline values: CDR1 LGHNA, CDR2 YSLEER. The chain's CDR3 is CASSQDPGLALSDTQYF. CDR3 sequence (DNA): TGCGCCAGCAGCCAAGATCCCGGACTAGCACTGTCAGATACGCAGTATTTT.

This rearrangement joins TRBV12-3 or TRBV12-4 to TRBJ2-7; no definite D call. CDR3 length equals 11 residues. Deletions cut 9 bases from V and 2 bases from J, with 8 bases between. This chain's CDR3 is CASSVAYEQYF. As DNA, the CDR3 is TGTGCCAGTTCGGTTGCCTACGAGCAGTACTTC.

The CDR3 sequence is CASSPGTAAPTEQYF. CDR3 nucleotides: TGCGCCAGCAGCCCCGGGACAGCCGCGCCCACCGAGCAGTACTTC. The V and J genes are TRBV4-1 and TRBJ2-7; 7 bases are a match to TRBD1. This CDR3 region has 15 residues. Losses at the gene ends were 4 bases for V and 6 bases for J; bases not matched to a gene: 12. Looked up from germline, CDR1 is MGHRA and CDR2 is YSYEKL.

CDR3 sequence reads: CASSLPTGATGELFF. CDR3 in DNA: TGCGCCAGCAGCTTACCCACAGGGGCGACCGGGGAGCTGTTTTTT. The chain joins TRBV5-1 to TRBJ2-2; 7 nucleotides agree with TRBD1. Looked up from germline, CDR1 is SGHRS and CDR2 is YFSETQ. CDR3 length: 15 residues. V shed 2 bases, J shed 5 bases, and the junction held 6 bases outside the gene matches.

This chain connects TRBV27 to TRBJ2-2; a possible D gene is TRBD2 (6 bases). CDR3 length: 17 residues. The germline V and J ends were trimmed by 2 bases and 4 bases, with 17 bases remaining between them. CDR1 and CDR2 (germline): MNHEY, SMNVEV (reference sequence). The CDR3 nucleotides read TGTGCCAGCAGTTTAAGGGCCCAGCGGGCCAGCACCGGGGAGCTGTTTTTT. Its protein product is CASSLRAQRASTGELFF.

This chain connects TRBV30 to TRBJ1-5, with D uncertain. Germline V gene data show CDR1 as GTSNPN and CDR2 as SVGIG (reference sequence). The CDR3 totals 13 residues. V was pared by 4 bases and J by 0 bases, with 7 bases between. The CDR3 is CAWKSTSNQPQHF. The CDR3 DNA is TGTGCCTGGAAATCCACTAGCAATCAGCCCCAGCATTTT.